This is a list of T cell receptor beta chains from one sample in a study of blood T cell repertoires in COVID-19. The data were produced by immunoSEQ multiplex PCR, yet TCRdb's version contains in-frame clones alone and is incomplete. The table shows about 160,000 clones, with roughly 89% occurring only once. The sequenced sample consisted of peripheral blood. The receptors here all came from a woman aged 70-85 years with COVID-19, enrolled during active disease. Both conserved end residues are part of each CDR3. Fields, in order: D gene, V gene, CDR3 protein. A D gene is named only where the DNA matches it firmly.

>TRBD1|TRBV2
CASNRDRGRGAFF
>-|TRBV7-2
CASSPGDGRTDTQYF
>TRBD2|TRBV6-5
CASSYGGGMYNEQFF
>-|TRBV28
CASSLELPEAFF
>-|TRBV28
CASSFVGPNYGYTF
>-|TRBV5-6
CASSLGGGSWETQYF
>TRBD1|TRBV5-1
CASSLVVGTGGRTGELFF
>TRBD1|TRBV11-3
CASSLDRGANEQFF
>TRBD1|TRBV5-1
CASSFRTGTYEQYF
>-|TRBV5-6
CASSLATRRHSGNTIYF
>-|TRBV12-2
CASRGGQGNGYTF
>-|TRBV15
CATSRDLSIGEKLFF
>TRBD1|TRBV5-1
CASSYRTGGQETQYF
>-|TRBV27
CASSLEGSYNSPLHF
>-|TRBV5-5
CASSLDVVGSQSYGYTF
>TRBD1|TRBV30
CAWDTGGNQPQHF
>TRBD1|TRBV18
CASSPWTGPTGELFF
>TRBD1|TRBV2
CASAGQGKAYTF
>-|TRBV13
CASSLGAGDEQYF
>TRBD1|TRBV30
CAWAMTGGLTLFF
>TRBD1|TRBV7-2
CASSRQGDQPQHF
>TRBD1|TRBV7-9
CASSSSIGTGDKWTQYF
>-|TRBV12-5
CPAYEQYF
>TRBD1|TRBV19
CASSLNRGLGEKLFF
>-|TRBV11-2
CASSLRGSANYGYTF
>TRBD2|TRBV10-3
CAISGGTSGGSSTDTQYF
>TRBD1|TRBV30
CASRGRGQEKLFF
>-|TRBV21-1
CALRGQGDGYTF
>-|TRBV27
CASSLGPSGTGELFF
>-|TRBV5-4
CASSSPDRSGDEQFF
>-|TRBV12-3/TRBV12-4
CASSITNEQFF
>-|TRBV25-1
CASSEYGENQPQHF
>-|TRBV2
CASSEAQLSTDTQYF
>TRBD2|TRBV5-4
CASSLGDYVKTDTQYF
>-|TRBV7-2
CASSLTGTSSYNEQFF
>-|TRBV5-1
CASSPGQQNTEAFF
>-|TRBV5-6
CASSSGFEQYF
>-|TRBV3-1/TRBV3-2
CASSQVDSRSAIYF
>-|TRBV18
CASSPPGGTGQYF
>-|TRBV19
CASSIRQGFGSYNSPLHF
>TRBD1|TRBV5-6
CASSPGQGWRDEQFF
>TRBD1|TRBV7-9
CASSPTQGVLSYEQYF
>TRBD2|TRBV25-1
CASSESPLAGGKETQYF
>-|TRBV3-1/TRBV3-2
CASSQERDTGNTIYF
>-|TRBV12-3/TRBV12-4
CASSLSVNTEAFF
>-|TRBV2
CASRLRQDYGYTF
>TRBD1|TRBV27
CASSLDRAYEQYF
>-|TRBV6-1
CASSETVNTEAFF
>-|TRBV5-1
CASSLPAETQYF
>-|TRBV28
CASSHFANTGELFF
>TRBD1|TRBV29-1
CSVDPGQSSGELFF
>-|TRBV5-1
CASSFPNWEQFF
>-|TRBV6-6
CASSQWGDSPLHF
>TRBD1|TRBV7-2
CASRAGGPTSNQPQHF
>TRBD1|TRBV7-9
CASSSHGTGRQPQHF